These 5 T cell receptor beta chains were all obtained from the same sample, sequenced in a study of blood T cell repertoires in COVID-19. Here immunoSEQ multiplex PCR was the method, and the copy in TCRdb shows in-frame clones only, minus some. This table holds 150,000 to 200,000 clones, 80% to 90% found once. Material: peripheral blood. These receptors came from a man aged 50 to 59 with active or convalescent COVID-19.

The chain recombines TRBV30 with TRBJ2-5; 9 bases map to TRBD2. Looked up from germline, CDR1 is GTSNPN and CDR2 is SVGIG (reference sequence). The CDR3 runs 15 residues. The V and J ends lost 0 bases and 1 base, in that order; junction bases with no gene match: 3. The CDR3: CAWSVAGGRQETQYF. CDR3 bases: TGTGCCTGGAGTGTAGCGGGGGGCCGCCAAGAGACCCAGTACTTC.

This clone showed up just a few times. This CDR3 reads CASSRGSNTEAFF. Here the CDR3 DNA reads TGTGCCAGCAGTAGGGGCTCGAACACTGAAGCTTTCTTT. The genes are TRBV6-4 and TRBJ1-1; weak D call: TRBD1 (5 bases). The CDR3 has 13 amino acids. The germline gives CDR1 MRHNA, CDR2 SNTAGT. The V gene lost 5 bases and the J gene lost 1 base, with 8 bases spanning the gap.

This chain uses TRBV5-5 with TRBJ1-4; D gene ambiguous. V dropped 6 bases and J dropped 1 base, with 13 bases sitting between them. CDR3 length equals 15 residues. Germline CDR1 SGHKS, CDR2 YYEKEE (reference sequence). The CDR3 is CASTEDPGTNEKLFF. CDR3 DNA sequence: TGTGCCAGCACCGAAGACCCGGGAACTAATGAAAAACTGTTTTTT.

This clone showed up just once. The chain carries TRBV7-3 and TRBJ1-2, with D perhaps TRBD1 (5 bases). V was pared by 5 bases and J by 9 bases, with 25 bases between. CDR3 length equals 16 residues. The germline CDR1 and CDR2 sequences are SGHTA and FQGTGA. The CDR3 nucleotides read TGTGCCAGCAGCCCAAACCCTCCGGGGGTCGGAGGGAGCTACACCTTC. Protein: CASSPNPPGVGGSYTF.

V gene TRBV29-1 combines with J gene TRBJ2-5; D may be TRBD2 (5 bases). Trimming took off 3 bases at V and 4 bases at J, with 9 bases between the two ends. Germline loops: CDR1 SQVTM, CDR2 ANQGSEA. This CDR3 comprises 12 residues. The CDR3 loop is CSVDPGGETQYF. The CDR3 coding sequence is TGCAGCGTTGACCCAGGAGGAGAGACCCAGTACTTC.